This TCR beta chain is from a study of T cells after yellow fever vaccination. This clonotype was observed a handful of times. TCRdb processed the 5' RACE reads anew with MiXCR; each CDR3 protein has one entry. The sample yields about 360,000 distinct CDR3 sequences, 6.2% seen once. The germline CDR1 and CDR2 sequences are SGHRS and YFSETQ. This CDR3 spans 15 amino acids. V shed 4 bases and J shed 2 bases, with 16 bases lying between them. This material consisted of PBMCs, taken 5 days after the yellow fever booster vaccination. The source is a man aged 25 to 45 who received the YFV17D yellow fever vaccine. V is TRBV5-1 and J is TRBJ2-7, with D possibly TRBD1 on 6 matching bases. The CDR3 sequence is CASSQGPGSPYEQYF. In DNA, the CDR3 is TGCGCCAGCAGCCAGGGGCCCGGAAGTCCCTACGAGCAGTACTTC.